One and the same sample provided the 13 T cell receptor beta chains below, sequenced in a study of T-cell reconstitution after alpha-beta-depleted transplantation in children. Unique molecular identifiers were used to barcode this TCRbeta library. TCRdb recomputed calls from the PCR reads with MiXCR, one row per CDR3 protein. The table has some 80,000 distinct CDR3 sequences, 15% to 20% seen once. The material sequenced was PBMCs, mostly from graft donor cells, taken 360 days after TCRalphabeta/CD19-depleted stem cell transplant. All receptors derive from a male patient between 2 and 15 years old who had a stem cell transplant for acute lymphoblastic leukemia, so the T cells may come from the graft donor.

This clonotype is medium-sized within its sample. CDR3 sequence reads: CASSVGKNTEAFF. The CDR3 coding sequence is TGTGCCAGCAGCGTCGGAAAGAACACTGAAGCTTTCTTT. The chain joins TRBV7-9 to TRBJ1-1; D gene ambiguous. V was cut by 5 bases and J by 1 base, with 8 bases left in between. Germline V gene sequence: CDR1 SEHNR, CDR2 FQNEAQ (reference sequence). The CDR3 extends over 13 amino acids.

This clonotype was counted between two and nine times. Because the CDR3 is missing its conserved closing phenylalanine or tryptophan, this is likely a read error. This chain uses TRBV20-1 with TRBJ2-3; D call uncertain. The germline V and J ends were trimmed by 2 bases and 0 bases, with 12 bases remaining between them. CDR3 length: 15 residues. CDR1 and CDR2 from the germline V gene are DFQATT and SNEGSKA (reference sequence). The CDR3, as DNA: TGCAGTGCTAGACGACTGGAGACTAGCACAGATACGCAGTATTCT. Encoded protein: CSARRLETSTDTQYS.

This clonotype was recorded at least ten times. The V and J genes are TRBV27 and TRBJ1-5, with a tentative D call TRBD1 (5 bases). The CDR3 runs 16 residues. Germline-derived CDR1 and CDR2 are MNHEY and SMNVEV (reference sequence). V gave up 7 bases and J gave up 0 bases, with 16 bases separating them. The CDR3 coding sequence is TGTGCCAGCACCAAAACGGGACGCGTTAGCAATCAGCCCCAGCATTTT. It yields the protein CASTKTGRVSNQPQHF.

This clonotype was seen repeatedly, ten times or more. This chain connects TRBV7-9 to TRBJ2-5; D unclear. The CDR3 totals 12 residues. The V gene's germline CDR1 is SEHNR and CDR2 FQNEAQ (reference sequence). V was cut by 1 base and J by 5 bases, with 5 bases left in between. The CDR3 loop is CASSLVLETQYF. CDR3 coding DNA: TGTGCCAGCAGCTTAGTCCTCGAGACCCAGTACTTC.

This sequence joins TRBV10-1 and TRBJ2-1; D may be TRBD1 or TRBD2 (5 bases each). This CDR3 is 16 amino acids long. Trimming left V 3 bases short and J 9 bases short, with 21 bases between. Germline-derived CDR1 and CDR2 are WNHNN and SYGVQD (reference sequence). CDR3 sequence: CASSEQTPGPLGEQFF. DNA of the CDR3: TGCGCCAGCAGTGAACAAACCCCGGGACCACTCGGTGAGCAGTTCTTC.

V usage is TRBV6-5 and J usage is TRBJ2-4; D is ambiguous. Germline V gives CDR1 MNHEY, CDR2 SVGAGI. Trimming pared 4 bases from V and 1 base from J, leaving 8 bases between. The CDR3 runs to 14 residues. CDR3 bases: TGTGCCAGCAGTTTCCGGGCGGCCAAAAACATTCAGTACTTC. Translating gives CASSFRAAKNIQYF.

The sample holds a few counts of this clonotype. This chain uses TRBV29-1 with TRBJ2-3; perhaps D is TRBD1 or TRBD2 (5 bases each). The germline gives CDR1 SQVTM, CDR2 ANQGSEA. The ends were cut back, 4 bases at V and 5 bases at J, with 16 bases in the middle. The CDR3 loop spans 14 amino acids. CDR3 in amino acids: CSVVGPRGRDTQYF. In nucleotides, the CDR3 is TGCAGCGTTGTGGGGCCACGGGGTAGAGATACGCAGTATTTT.

This clonotype was observed at least ten times. The chain recombines TRBV7-9 with TRBJ1-3, with D possibly TRBD1 on 5 matching bases. In germline, CDR1 is SEHNR, CDR2 FQNEAQ (reference sequence). The CDR3 loop spans 13 amino acids. Trimming removed 4 bases at V and 4 bases at J, with 8 bases between. The CDR3 DNA sequence: TGTGCCAGCAGCTACGGGGGAGGAAACACCATATATTTT. It is translated as CASSYGGGNTIYF.

This clonotype was seen a few times. The rearrangement links TRBV5-1 to TRBJ2-3, with 9 bases lining up with TRBD2. V shed 0 bases and J 2 bases; nucleotides not matched to a gene: 4. The CDR3 loop spans 16 amino acids. Germline V gene data show CDR1 as SGHRS and CDR2 as YFSETQ. This CDR3 is CASSLVAGGLTDTQYF. The CDR3, as DNA: TGCGCCAGCAGCTTGGTGGCGGGAGGGCTCACAGATACGCAGTATTTT.

The genes are TRBV6-1 and TRBJ2-5, with 7 nucleotides matching TRBD1. The CDR3 contains 14 residues. V lost 6 bases to trimming and J lost 1 base; unmatched junction nucleotides: 5. Germline V gene sequence: CDR1 MNHNS, CDR2 SASEGT. CDR3 nucleotides: TGTGCCAGCAGACATCGGGACAGCCAAGAGACCCAGTACTTC. It encodes CASRHRDSQETQYF.

The table lists this clonotype with many counts. The chain carries TRBV12-3 or TRBV12-4 and TRBJ2-1; possibly TRBD2 for D (6 bases). The CDR3 sequence is 15 residues long. Between the trimmed V and J ends, which lost 5 bases and 4 bases, there was a span of 15 bases. CDR3 residues: CASSRSPGAYNEQFF. The CDR3, as DNA: TGTGCCAGCAGTAGATCCCCGGGAGCTTACAATGAGCAGTTCTTC.

V usage is TRBV20-1 and J usage is TRBJ2-1; no clear D gene. The length of the CDR3 is 14 residues. Germline V gene data show CDR1 as DFQATT and CDR2 as SNEGSKA (reference sequence). Trimming left V 4 bases short and J 0 bases short, with 10 bases between. As DNA, the CDR3 is TGCAGTGCTACCAGTGATTCCTCCTACAATGAGCAGTTCTTC. Amino acids: CSATSDSSYNEQFF.

J is TRBJ1-1 and V is TRBV29-1; TRBD1 matches 8 bases. The germline gives CDR1 SQVTM, CDR2 ANQGSEA. V lost 4 bases to trimming and J lost 1 base; unmatched junction nucleotides: 8. CDR3 length: 15 amino acids. The DNA of the CDR3 is TGCAGCGTTGCACCCTTGGGGACAGGGAACACTGAAGCTTTCTTT. It encodes CSVAPLGTGNTEAFF.